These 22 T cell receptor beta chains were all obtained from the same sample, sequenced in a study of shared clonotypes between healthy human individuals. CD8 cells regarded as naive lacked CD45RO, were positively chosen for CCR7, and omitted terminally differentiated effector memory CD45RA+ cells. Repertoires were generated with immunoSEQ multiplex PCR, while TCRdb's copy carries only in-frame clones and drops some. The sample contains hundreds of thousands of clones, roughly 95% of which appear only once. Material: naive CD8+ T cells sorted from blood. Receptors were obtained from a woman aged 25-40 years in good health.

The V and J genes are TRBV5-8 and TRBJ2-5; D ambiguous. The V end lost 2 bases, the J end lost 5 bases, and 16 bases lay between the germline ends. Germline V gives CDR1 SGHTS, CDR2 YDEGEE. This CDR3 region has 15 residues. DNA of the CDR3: TGTGCCAGCAGCTTAAGGGTCCTAGGTGGTGAGACCCAGTACTTC. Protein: CASSLRVLGGETQYF.

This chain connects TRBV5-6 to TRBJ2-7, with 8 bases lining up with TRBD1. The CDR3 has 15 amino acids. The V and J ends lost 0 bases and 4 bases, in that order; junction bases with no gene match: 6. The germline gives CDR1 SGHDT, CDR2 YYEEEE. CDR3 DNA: TGTGCCAGCAGCTTGGCTGGACAGGGACAATACGAGCAGTACTTC. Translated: CASSLAGQGQYEQYF.

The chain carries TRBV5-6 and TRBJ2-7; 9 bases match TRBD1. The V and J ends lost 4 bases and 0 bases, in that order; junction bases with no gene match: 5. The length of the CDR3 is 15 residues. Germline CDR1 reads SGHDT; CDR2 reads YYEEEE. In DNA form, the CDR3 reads TGTGCCAGCAGCGGACAGGGGCGATACTCCTACGAGCAGTACTTC. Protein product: CASSGQGRYSYEQYF.

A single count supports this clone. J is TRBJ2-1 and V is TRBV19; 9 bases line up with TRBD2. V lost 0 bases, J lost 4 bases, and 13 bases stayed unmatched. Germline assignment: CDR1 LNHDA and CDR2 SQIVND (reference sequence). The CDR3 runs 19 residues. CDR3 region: CASSIDNYPVREGYNEQFF. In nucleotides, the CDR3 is TGTGCCAGTAGTATAGATAACTACCCCGTGCGGGAGGGTTACAATGAGCAGTTCTTC.

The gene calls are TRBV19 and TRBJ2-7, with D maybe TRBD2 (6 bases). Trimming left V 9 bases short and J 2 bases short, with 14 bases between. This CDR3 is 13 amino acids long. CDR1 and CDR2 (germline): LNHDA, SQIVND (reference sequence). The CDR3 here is CARSWRDAYEQYF. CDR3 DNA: TGTGCCAGGAGTTGGCGGGATGCCTACGAGCAGTACTTC.

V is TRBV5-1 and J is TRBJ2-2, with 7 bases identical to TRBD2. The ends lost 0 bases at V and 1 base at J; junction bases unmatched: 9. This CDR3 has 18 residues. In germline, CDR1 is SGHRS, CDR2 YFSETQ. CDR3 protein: CASSLAHSGTKNTGELFF. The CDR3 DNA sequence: TGCGCCAGCAGCTTGGCTCACTCCGGGACTAAGAACACCGGGGAGCTGTTTTTT.

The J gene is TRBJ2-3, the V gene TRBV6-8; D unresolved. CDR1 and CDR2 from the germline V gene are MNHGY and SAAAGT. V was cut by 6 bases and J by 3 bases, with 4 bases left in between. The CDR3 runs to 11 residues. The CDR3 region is CASRSTDTQYF. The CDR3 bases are TGTGCCAGCAGATCAACAGATACGCAGTATTTT.

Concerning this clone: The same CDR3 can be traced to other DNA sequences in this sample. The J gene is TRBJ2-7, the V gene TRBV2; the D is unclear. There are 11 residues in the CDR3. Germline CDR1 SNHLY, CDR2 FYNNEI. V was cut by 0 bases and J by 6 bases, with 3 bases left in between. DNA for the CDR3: TGTGCCAGCAGTGAAGCGACCGAGCAGTACTTC. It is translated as CASSEATEQYF.

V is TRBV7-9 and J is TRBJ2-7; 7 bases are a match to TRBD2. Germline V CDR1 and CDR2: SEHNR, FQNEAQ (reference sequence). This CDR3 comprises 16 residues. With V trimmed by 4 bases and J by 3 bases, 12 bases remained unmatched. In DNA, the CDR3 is TGTGCCAGCAGCTCTATGGAGGCGGGAGCTGACTACGAGCAGTACTTC. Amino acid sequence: CASSSMEAGADYEQYF.

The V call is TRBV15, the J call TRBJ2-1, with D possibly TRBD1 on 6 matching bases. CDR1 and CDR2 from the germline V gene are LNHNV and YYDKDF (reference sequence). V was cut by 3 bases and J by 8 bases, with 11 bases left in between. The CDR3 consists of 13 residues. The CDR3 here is CATSSRTVYEQFF. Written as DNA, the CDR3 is TGTGCCACCAGCAGTCGGACAGTTTATGAGCAGTTCTTC.

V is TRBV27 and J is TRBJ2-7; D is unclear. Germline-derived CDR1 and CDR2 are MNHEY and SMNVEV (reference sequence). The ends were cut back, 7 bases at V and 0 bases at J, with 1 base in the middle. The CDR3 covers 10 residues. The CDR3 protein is CASTSYEQYF. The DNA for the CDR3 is TGTGCCAGCACCTCCTACGAGCAGTACTTC.

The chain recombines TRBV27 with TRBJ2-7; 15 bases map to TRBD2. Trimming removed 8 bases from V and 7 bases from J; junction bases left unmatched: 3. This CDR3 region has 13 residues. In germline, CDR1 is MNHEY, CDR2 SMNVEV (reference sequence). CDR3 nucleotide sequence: TGTGCCAGCGCGGGACTAGCGGGAGGAGAGCAGTACTTC. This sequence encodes CASAGLAGGEQYF.

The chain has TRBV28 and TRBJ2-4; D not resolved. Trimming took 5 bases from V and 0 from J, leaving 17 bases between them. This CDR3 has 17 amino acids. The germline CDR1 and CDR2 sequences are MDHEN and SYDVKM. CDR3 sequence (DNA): TGTGCCAGCAGTCCCCCCCAAAGGATGGGAGCCAAAAACATTCAGTACTTC. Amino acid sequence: CASSPPQRMGAKNIQYF.

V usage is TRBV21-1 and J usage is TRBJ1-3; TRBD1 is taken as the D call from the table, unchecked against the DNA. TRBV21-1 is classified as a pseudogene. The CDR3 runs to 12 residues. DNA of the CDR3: TGTGCCACCCCAGGGGAGGGAAACACCATATATTTT. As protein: CATPGEGNTIYF.

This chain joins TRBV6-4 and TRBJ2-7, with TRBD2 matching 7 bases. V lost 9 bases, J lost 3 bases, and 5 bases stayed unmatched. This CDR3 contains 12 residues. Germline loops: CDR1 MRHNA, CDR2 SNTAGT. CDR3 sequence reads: CARPWGGYEQYF. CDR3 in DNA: TGTGCCAGACCCTGGGGGGGCTACGAGCAGTACTTC.

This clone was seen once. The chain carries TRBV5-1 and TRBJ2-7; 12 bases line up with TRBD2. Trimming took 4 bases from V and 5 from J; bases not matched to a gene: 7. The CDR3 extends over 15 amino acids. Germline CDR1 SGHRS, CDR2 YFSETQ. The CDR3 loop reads CASSDLAGGPDEQYF. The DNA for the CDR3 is TGCGCCAGCAGCGACCTAGCGGGAGGGCCTGACGAGCAGTACTTC.

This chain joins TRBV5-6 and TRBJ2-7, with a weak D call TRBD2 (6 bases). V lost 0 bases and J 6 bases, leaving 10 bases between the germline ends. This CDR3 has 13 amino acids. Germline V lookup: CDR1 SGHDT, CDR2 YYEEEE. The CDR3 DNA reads TGTGCCAGCAGCTTGGAGGCGGGGCTCGAGCAGTACTTC. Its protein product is CASSLEAGLEQYF.

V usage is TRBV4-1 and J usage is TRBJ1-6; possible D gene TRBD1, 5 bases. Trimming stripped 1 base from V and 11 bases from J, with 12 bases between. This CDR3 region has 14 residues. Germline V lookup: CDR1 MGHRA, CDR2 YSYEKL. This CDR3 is CASSQVGDGAPLHF. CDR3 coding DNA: TGCGCCAGCAGCCAAGTGGGGGATGGGGCACCCCTCCACTTT.

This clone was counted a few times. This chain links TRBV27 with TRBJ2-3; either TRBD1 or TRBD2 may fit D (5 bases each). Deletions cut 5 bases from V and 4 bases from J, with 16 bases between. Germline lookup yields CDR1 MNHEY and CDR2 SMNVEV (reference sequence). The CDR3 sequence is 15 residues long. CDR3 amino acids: CASSPTGTHPDTQYF. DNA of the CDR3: TGTGCCAGCAGTCCGACCGGGACCCACCCAGATACGCAGTATTTT.

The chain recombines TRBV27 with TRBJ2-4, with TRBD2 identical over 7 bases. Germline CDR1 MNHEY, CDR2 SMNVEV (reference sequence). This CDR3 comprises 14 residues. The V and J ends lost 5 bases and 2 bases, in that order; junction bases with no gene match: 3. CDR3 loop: CASSPSGTKNIQYF. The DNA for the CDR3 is TGTGCCAGCAGTCCGAGCGGGACCAAAAACATTCAGTACTTC.

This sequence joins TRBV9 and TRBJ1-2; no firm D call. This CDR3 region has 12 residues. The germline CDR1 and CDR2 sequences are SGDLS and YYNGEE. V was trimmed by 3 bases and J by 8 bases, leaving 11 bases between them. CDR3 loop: CASSAPKGGYTF. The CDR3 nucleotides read TGTGCCAGCAGCGCCCCGAAGGGCGGCTACACCTTC. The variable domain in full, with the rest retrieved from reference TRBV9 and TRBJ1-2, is DSGVTQTPKHLITATGQRVTLRCSPRSGDLSVYWYQQSLDQGLQFLIQYYNGEERAKGNILERFSAQQFPDLHSELNLSSLELGDSALYFCASSAPKGGYTFGSGTRLTVV.

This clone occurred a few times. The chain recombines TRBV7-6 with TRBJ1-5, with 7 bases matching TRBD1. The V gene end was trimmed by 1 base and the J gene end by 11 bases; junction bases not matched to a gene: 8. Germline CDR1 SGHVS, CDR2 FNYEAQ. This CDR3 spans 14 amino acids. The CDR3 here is CASSLDRGRKAQHF. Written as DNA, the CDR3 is TGTGCCAGCAGCTTAGACAGGGGAAGGAAGGCCCAGCATTTT.